This T cell receptor (beta chain) was obtained from a study of OX40 agonist ivuxolimab in advanced cancers. Study-wide background: Subjects had a mean age of about 65 years, with a range of about 23 to 85; roughly 80% were male. There were three patients with partial responses, one having hepatocellular carcinoma and two cutaneous melanoma.

The data were produced by immunoSEQ multiplex PCR, yet TCRdb's version contains in-frame clones alone and is incomplete. Among about 17,000 clones, roughly nine tenths were seen once, and the ten largest hold roughly 70%. A remark on this clone: Antigen unknown.

Study results and caveats: Averaged across samples, CD8+ T cells carried more expanded clones than CD4+ did.

The V segment lost 3 bases and the J segment 4 bases; nucleotides outside the gene matches: 4. Germline lookup yields CDR1 SGHDT and CDR2 YYEEEE. The CDR3 has 14 residues. Patients with a history of autoimmune disease or on systemic immunosuppression were excluded. The material sequenced was CD4+ or CD8+ T cells sorted from blood, taken in a trial of the OX40 agonist ivuxolimab. The J gene is TRBJ1-5, the V gene TRBV5-6, with 7 bases matching TRBD1. This TCR was recovered from an adult with an advanced solid tumor such as melanoma, head and neck, liver or kidney cancer. CDR3 region: CASSYQQGNQPQHF. The CDR3 nucleotides read TGTGCCAGCAGCTACCAACAGGGGAATCAGCCCCAGCATTTT.